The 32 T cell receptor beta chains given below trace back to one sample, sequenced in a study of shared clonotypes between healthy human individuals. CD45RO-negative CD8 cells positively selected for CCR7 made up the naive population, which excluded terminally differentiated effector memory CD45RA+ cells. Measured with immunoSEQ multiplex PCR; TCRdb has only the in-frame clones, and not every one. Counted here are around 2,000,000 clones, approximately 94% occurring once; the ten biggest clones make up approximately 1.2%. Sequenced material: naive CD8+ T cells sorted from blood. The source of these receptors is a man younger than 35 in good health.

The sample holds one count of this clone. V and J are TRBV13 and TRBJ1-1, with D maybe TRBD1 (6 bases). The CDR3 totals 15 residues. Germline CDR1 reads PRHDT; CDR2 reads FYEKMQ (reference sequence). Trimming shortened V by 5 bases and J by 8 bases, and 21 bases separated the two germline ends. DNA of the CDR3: TGTGCCAGCAGCCCAAGGGGACACGGGGAAGAAGAAGCTTTCTTT. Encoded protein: CASSPRGHGEEEAFF.

CDR3 DNA: TGTGCCACCAGCACCCTCTCATCCCTTGATGAGCAGTTCTTC. Amino acids: CATSTLSSLDEQFF. V usage is TRBV15 and J usage is TRBJ2-1; D uncertain. Germline-derived CDR1 and CDR2 are LNHNV and YYDKDF (reference sequence). V lost 4 bases and J 8 bases, leaving 15 bases between the germline ends. The CDR3 spans 14 residues.

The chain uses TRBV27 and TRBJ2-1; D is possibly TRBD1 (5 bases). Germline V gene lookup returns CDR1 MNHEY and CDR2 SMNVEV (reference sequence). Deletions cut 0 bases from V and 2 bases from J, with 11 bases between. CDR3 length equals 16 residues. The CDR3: CASSLSAGLTYNEQFF. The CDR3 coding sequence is TGTGCCAGCAGTTTATCCGCAGGGCTAACCTACAATGAGCAGTTCTTC.

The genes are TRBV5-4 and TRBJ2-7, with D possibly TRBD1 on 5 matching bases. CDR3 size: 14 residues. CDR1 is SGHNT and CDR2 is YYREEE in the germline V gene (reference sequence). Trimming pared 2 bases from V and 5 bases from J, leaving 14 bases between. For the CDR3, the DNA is TGTGCCAGCAGCTTTTCAGGGAACGAAGACGAGCAGTACTTC. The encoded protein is CASSFSGNEDEQYF.

CDR3 coding DNA: TGTGCCAGCAGTTTATCCCCAGGGACAGGGAGGAATGAGCAGTTCTTC. Protein product: CASSLSPGTGRNEQFF. V usage is TRBV27 and J usage is TRBJ2-1; 9 bases match TRBD1. This CDR3 has 16 residues. V was pared by 0 bases and J by 7 bases, with 7 bases of the junction left unmatched. CDR1 is MNHEY and CDR2 is SMNVEV in the germline V gene (reference sequence).

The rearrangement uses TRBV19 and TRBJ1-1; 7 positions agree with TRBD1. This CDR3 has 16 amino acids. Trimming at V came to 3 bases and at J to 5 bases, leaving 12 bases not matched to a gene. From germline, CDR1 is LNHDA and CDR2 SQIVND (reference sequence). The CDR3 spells CASSIVLEGRGTEAFF. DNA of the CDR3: TGTGCCAGTAGTATCGTACTCGAGGGCAGGGGGACTGAAGCTTTCTTT.

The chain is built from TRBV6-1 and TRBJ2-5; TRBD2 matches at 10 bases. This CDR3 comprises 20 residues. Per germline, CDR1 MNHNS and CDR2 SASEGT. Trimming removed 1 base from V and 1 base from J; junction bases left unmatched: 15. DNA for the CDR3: TGTGCCAGCAGTGAAGGAACGATAGCGGGGGGCTCACTCCCCCAAGAGACCCAGTACTTC. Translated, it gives CASSEGTIAGGSLPQETQYF.

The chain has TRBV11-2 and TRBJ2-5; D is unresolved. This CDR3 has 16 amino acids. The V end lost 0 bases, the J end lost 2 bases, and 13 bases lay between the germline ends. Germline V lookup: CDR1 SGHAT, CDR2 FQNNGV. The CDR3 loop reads CASSLDLPGYQETQYF. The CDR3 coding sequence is TGTGCCAGCAGCTTAGATCTCCCAGGCTATCAAGAGACCCAGTACTTC.

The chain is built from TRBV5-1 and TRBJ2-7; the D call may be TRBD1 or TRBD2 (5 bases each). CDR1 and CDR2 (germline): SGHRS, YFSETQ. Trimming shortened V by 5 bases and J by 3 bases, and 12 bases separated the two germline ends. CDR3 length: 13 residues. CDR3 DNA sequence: TGCGCCAGCAGTAGCTTTGGGGGCTACGAGCAGTACTTC. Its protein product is CASSSFGGYEQYF.

CDR3 residues: CASSQGALDYEQYF. The CDR3 region has the DNA TGTGCCAGCAGTCAGGGGGCGTTGGACTACGAGCAGTACTTC. This chain connects TRBV21-1 to TRBJ2-7; TRBD1, the table's D call, lacks a check against the DNA. TRBV21-1 is marked as a pseudogene. This CDR3 comprises 14 residues.

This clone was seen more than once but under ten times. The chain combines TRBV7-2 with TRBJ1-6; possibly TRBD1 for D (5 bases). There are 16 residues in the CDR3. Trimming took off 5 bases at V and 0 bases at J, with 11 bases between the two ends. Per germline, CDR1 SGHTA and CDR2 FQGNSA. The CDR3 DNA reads TGTGCCAGCAGCACTGGGGGAAGCTCCTATAATTCACCCCTCCACTTT. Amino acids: CASSTGGSSYNSPLHF.

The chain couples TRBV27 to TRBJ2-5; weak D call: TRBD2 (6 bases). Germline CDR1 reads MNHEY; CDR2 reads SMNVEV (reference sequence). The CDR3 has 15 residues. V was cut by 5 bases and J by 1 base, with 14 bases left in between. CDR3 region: CASSPGLSGQETQYF. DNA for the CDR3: TGTGCCAGCAGTCCCGGACTTAGCGGCCAAGAGACCCAGTACTTC.

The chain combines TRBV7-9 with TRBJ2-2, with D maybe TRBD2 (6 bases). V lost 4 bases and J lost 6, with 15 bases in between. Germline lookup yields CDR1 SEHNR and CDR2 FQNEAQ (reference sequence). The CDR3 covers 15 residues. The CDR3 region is CASSSSGVDSGELFF. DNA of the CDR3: TGTGCCAGCAGCTCCTCGGGAGTGGATTCCGGGGAGCTGTTTTTT. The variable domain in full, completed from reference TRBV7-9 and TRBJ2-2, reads DTGVSQNPRHKITKRGQNVTFRCDPISEHNRLYWYRQTLGQGPEFLTYFQNEAQLEKSRLLSDRFSAERPKGSFSTLEIQRTEQGDSAMYLCASSSSGVDSGELFFGEGSRLTVL.

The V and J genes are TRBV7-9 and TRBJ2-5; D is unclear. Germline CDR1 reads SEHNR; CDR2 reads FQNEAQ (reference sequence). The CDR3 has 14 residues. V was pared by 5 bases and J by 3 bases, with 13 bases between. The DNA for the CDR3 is TGTGCCAGCAGCCCTCTAGTGGGAAAAGAGACCCAGTACTTC. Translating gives CASSPLVGKETQYF.

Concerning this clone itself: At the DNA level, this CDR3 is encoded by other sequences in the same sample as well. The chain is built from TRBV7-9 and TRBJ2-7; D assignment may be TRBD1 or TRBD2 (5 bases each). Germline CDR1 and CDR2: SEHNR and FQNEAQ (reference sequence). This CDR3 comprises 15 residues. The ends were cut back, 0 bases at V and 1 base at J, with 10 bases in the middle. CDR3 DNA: TGTGCCAGCAGCTTAGCCGGGACGGGTTCCTACGAGCAGTACTTC. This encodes CASSLAGTGSYEQYF.

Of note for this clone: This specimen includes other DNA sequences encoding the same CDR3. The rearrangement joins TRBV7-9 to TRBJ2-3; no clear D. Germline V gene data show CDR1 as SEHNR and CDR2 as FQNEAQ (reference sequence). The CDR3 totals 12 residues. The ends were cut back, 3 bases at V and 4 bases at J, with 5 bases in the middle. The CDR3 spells CASSFIADTQYF. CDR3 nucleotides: TGTGCCAGCAGCTTTATTGCAGATACGCAGTATTTT.

The CDR3 protein is CATSSSLGSGNTIYF. The CDR3 DNA sequence: TGTGCCACCAGCAGCTCCCTGGGCTCTGGAAACACCATATATTTT. The rearrangement links TRBV15 to TRBJ1-3; D remains ambiguous. V was pared by 3 bases and J by 0 bases, with 9 bases between. CDR1 and CDR2 (germline): LNHNV, YYDKDF (reference sequence). This CDR3 is 15 amino acids long.

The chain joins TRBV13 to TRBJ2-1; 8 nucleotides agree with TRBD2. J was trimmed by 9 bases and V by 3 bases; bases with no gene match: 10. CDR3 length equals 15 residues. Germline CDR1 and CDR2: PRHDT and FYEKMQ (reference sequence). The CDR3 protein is CASSFYTGGIGEQFF. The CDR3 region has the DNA TGTGCCAGCAGCTTTTATACGGGAGGGATCGGTGAGCAGTTCTTC.

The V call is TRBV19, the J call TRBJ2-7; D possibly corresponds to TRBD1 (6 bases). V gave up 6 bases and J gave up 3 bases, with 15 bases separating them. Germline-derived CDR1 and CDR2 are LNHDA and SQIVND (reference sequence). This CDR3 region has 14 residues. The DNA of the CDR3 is TGTGCCAGTAGCTCACAGGGACCTCACTACGAGCAGTACTTC. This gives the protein CASSSQGPHYEQYF.

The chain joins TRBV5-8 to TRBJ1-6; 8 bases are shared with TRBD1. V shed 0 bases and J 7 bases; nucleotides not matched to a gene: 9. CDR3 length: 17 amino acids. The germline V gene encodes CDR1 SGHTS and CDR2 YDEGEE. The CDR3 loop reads CASSLGQGSGDNSPLHF. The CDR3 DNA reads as TGTGCCAGCAGCTTGGGACAGGGGAGCGGAGACAATTCACCCCTCCACTTT.

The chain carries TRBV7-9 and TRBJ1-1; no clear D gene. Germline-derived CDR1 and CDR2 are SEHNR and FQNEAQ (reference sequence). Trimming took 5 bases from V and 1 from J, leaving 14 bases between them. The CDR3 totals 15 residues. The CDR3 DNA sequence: TGTGCCAGCAGCGGTCCCACGATAACGAACACTGAAGCTTTCTTT. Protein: CASSGPTITNTEAFF.

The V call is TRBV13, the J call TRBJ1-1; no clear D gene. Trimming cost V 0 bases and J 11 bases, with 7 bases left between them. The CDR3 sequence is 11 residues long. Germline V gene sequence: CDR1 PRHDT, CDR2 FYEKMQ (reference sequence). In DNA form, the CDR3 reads TGTGCCAGCAGCTTAGGATGGAGGGCTTTCTTT. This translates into CASSLGWRAFF. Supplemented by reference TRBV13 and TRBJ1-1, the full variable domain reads AAGVIQSPRHLIKEKRETATLKCYPIPRHDTVYWYQQGPGQDPQFLISFYEKMQSDKGSIPDRFSAQQFSDYHSELNMSSLELGDSALYFCASSLGWRAFFGQGTRLTVV.

CDR3 sequence: CASKRLASNNEQFF. The CDR3 DNA reads TGTGCCAGCAAGAGACTAGCGAGTAACAATGAGCAGTTCTTC. This chain joins TRBV2 and TRBJ2-1; 8 bases fit TRBD2. The CDR3 has 14 amino acids. Germline V CDR1 and CDR2: SNHLY, FYNNEI. After removal of 7 bases from V and 5 bases from J, the junction contained 7 bases not matched to a gene.

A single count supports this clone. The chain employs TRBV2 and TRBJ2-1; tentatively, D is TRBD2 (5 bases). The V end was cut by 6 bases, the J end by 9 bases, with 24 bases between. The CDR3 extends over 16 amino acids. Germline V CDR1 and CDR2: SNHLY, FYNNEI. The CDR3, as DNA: TGTGCCAGCAGCGGGAATCCTCCCGACCCGGGAATTGAGCAGTTCTTC. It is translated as CASSGNPPDPGIEQFF. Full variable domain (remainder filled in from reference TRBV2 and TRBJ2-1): EPEVTQTPSHQVTQMGQEVILRCVPISNHLYFYWYRQILGQKVEFLVSFYNNEISEKSEIFDDQFSVERPDGSNFTLKIRSTKLEDSAMYFCASSGNPPDPGIEQFFGPGTRLTVL.

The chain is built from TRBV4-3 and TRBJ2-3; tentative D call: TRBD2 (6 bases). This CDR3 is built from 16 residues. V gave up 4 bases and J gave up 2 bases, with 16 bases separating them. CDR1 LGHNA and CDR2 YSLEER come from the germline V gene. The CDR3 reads CASSPEVAGFTDTQYF. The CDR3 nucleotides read TGCGCCAGCAGCCCAGAAGTGGCGGGGTTCACAGATACGCAGTATTTT.

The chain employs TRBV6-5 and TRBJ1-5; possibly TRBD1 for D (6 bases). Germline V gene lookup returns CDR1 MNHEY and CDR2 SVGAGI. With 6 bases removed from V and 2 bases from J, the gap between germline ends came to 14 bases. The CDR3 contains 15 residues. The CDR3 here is CASSNGGAGNQPQHF. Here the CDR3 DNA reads TGTGCCAGCAGCAACGGGGGGGCTGGCAATCAGCCCCAGCATTTT.

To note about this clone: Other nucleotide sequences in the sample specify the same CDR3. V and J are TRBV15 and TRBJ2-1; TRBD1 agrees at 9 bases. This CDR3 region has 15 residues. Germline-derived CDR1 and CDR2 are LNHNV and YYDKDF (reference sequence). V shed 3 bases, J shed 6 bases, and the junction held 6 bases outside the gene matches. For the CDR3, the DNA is TGTGCCACCAGCAGGGACAGGGGTGTATCCAATGAGCAGTTCTTC. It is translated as CATSRDRGVSNEQFF.

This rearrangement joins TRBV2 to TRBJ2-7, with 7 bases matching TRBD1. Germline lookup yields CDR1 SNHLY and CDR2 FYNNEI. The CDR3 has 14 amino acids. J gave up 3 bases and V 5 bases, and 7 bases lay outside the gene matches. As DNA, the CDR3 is TGTGCCAGCAGTCCACCGGGACAGTACTACGAGCAGTACTTC. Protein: CASSPPGQYYEQYF.

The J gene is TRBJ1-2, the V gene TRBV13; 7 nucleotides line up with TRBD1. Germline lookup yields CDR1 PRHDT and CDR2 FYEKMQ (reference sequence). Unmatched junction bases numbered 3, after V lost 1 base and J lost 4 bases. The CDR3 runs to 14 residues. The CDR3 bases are TGTGCCAGCAGCTTAGAGACAGGGAGCTATGGCTACACCTTC. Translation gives CASSLETGSYGYTF.

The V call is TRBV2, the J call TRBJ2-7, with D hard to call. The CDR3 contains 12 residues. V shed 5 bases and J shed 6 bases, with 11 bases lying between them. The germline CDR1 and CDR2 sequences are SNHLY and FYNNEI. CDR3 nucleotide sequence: TGTGCCAGCAGTTCTCCCTCGTCCGAGCAGTACTTC. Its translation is CASSSPSSEQYF.

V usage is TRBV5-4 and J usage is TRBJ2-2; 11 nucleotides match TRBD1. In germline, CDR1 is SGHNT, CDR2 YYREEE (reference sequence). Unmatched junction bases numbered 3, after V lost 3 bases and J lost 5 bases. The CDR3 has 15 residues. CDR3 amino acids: CASSWDRGRTGELFF. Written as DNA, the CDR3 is TGTGCCAGCAGCTGGGACAGGGGGAGGACCGGGGAGCTGTTTTTT.

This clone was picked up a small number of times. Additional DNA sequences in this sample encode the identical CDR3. The CDR3 nucleotides read TGCGCCAGCAGCCAAGATGGATACGAGCAGTACTTC. Its protein product is CASSQDGYEQYF. The chain has TRBV4-1 and TRBJ2-7; D not certain. V lost 0 bases, J lost 4 bases, and 4 bases lay in between. The germline CDR1 and CDR2 sequences are MGHRA and YSYEKL. The CDR3 is 12 residues long.